The 28 T cell receptor beta chains listed next were all sequenced from one sample in a study of CD8 T cells in Susac syndrome. With random hexamers, reverse transcription was performed on about 0.5 to 1 ug of RNA. Using its own MiXCR run on the immunoSEQ multiplex PCR reads, TCRdb lists one record per CDR3 protein. This sample has 80,000 to 90,000 distinct CDR3 sequences, with around 93% found just once. What was sequenced was CD8+ T cells from PBMCs. These receptors originate from a human donor with Susac syndrome.

The V and J genes are TRBV7-9 and TRBJ2-1; perhaps TRBD1 as D (6 bases). This CDR3 comprises 13 residues. CDR1 and CDR2 from the germline V gene are SEHNR and FQNEAQ (reference sequence). Trimming took 8 bases from V and 0 from J, leaving 8 bases between them. CDR3 DNA sequence: TGTGCCAGCTTGGACAGCTCCTACAATGAGCAGTTCTTC. Protein sequence: CASLDSSYNEQFF.

The chain uses TRBV12-3 or TRBV12-4 and TRBJ1-5, with D perhaps matching TRBD1 (5 bases). V gave up 3 bases and J gave up 3 bases, with 9 bases separating them. This CDR3 is built from 14 residues. This CDR3 reads CASSFGGTNQPQHF. The CDR3 nucleotides read TGTGCCAGCAGTTTCGGGGGAACCAATCAGCCCCAGCATTTT.

Remarks on this clonotype: The junction shows a germline mismatch at one end, possibly a read error. V is TRBV13 and J is TRBJ1-4, with no clear D. The germline V gene encodes CDR1 PRHDT and CDR2 FYEKMQ (reference sequence). This CDR3 is 16 amino acids long. CDR3 protein: CASSLGGYGTNEKLFF. Written as DNA, the CDR3 is TGTGCCAGCAGCCTAGGCGGATACGGAACTAATGAAAAACTGTTTTTT.

The rearrangement uses TRBV12-3 or TRBV12-4 and TRBJ2-6; unclear D gene. The CDR3 length is 14 residues. V shed 3 bases and J shed 2 bases, with 5 bases lying between them. The CDR3 protein is CASSFFPGANVLTF. Here the CDR3 DNA reads TGTGCCAGCAGTTTTTTCCCTGGGGCCAACGTCCTGACTTTC.

The chain links TRBV4-1 to TRBJ2-1, with 8 bases that match TRBD2. The CDR3 sequence is 19 residues long. The germline V gene encodes CDR1 MGHRA and CDR2 YSYEKL. The ends lost 4 bases at V and 5 bases at J; junction bases unmatched: 19. The CDR3, as DNA: TGCGCCAGCAGCCTTATTAATCCAAGAGCGGGAGAAATCAACAATGAGCAGTTCTTC. Its translation is CASSLINPRAGEINNEQFF.

The gene calls are TRBV9 and TRBJ2-5, with unresolved D. Trimming cost V 4 bases and J 2 bases, with 12 bases left between them. The CDR3 spans 14 residues. Germline V gives CDR1 SGDLS, CDR2 YYNGEE. The CDR3 nucleotides read TGTGCCAGCAGCTCCCCGTGGGAACAAGAGACCCAGTACTTC. Translating gives CASSSPWEQETQYF. The variable domain in full, completed from reference TRBV9 and TRBJ2-5, reads DSGVTQTPKHLITATGQRVTLRCSPRSGDLSVYWYQQSLDQGLQFLIQYYNGEERAKGNILERFSAQQFPDLHSELNLSSLELGDSALYFCASSSPWEQETQYFGPGTRLLVL.

This rearrangement joins TRBV12-5 to TRBJ1-4; D is undetermined. Trimming left V 0 bases short and J 2 bases short, with 16 bases between. Germline CDR1 is LGHNT and CDR2 is FRNRAP. CDR3 length: 18 amino acids. This CDR3 reads CASGLVLLSTGTNEKLFF. The CDR3 coding sequence is TGTGCTAGTGGTTTGGTACTGTTGTCAACGGGCACTAATGAAAAACTGTTTTTT.

V gene TRBV15 combines with J gene TRBJ2-5, with D unresolved. This CDR3 comprises 15 residues. V was clipped by 2 bases and J by 0 bases, with 10 bases between them. CDR1 and CDR2 (germline): LNHNV, YYDKDF (reference sequence). The CDR3 sequence: CATSRTSTNQETQYF. The CDR3, as DNA: TGTGCCACCAGCAGAACCTCGACAAACCAAGAGACCCAGTACTTC.

This clonotype was detected once. The gene calls are TRBV30 and TRBJ2-1; D gene unclear. Looked up from germline, CDR1 is GTSNPN and CDR2 is SVGIG (reference sequence). The CDR3 has 15 residues. V was clipped by 3 bases and J by 0 bases, with 12 bases between them. The DNA of the CDR3 is TGTGCCTGGAGCGACTTTACGAGCTCCTACAATGAGCAGTTCTTC. Its translation is CAWSDFTSSYNEQFF. Using reference TRBV30 and TRBJ2-1 for the parts outside the CDR3, the full variable domain is SQTIHQWPATLVQPVGSPLSLECTVEGTSNPNLYWYRQAAGRGLQLLFYSVGIGQISSEVPQNLSASRPQDRQFILSSKKLLLSDSGFYLCAWSDFTSSYNEQFFGPGTRLTVL.

V gene TRBV4-2 combines with J gene TRBJ2-1; 10 bases agree with TRBD2. The CDR3 spans 15 residues. V trimming: 4 bases; J trimming: 5 bases; junction bases outside the gene matches: 5. Germline V CDR1 and CDR2: LGHNA, YNFKEQ. The CDR3 spells CASSPEREGHNEQFF. The CDR3 nucleotides read TGTGCCAGCAGCCCCGAGCGGGAGGGCCACAATGAGCAGTTCTTC.

This sequence joins TRBV5-4 and TRBJ1-1; D remains ambiguous. V shed 3 bases and J shed 8 bases, with 14 bases lying between them. This CDR3 has 13 residues. CDR1 and CDR2 from the germline V gene are SGHNT and YYREEE (reference sequence). CDR3 nucleotides: TGTGCCAGCAGCTCCCCTAAGGGAGAGGAAGCTTTCTTT. Translation gives CASSSPKGEEAFF. The whole variable domain, remainder taken from reference TRBV5-4 and TRBJ1-1, is ETGVTQSPTHLIKTRGQQVTLRCSSQSGHNTVSWYQQALGQGPQFIFQYYREEENGRGNFPPRFSGLQFPNYSSELNVNALELDDSALYLCASSSPKGEEAFFGQGTRLTVV.

This clonotype was counted a single time. V is TRBV12-3 or TRBV12-4 and J is TRBJ1-2; perhaps TRBD1 as D (5 bases). This CDR3 spans 14 amino acids. V lost 6 bases to trimming and J lost 3 bases, with 14 bases between them. The CDR3 here is CASSPAGPHYGYTF. In nucleotides, the CDR3 is TGTGCCAGCAGCCCCGCAGGGCCCCACTATGGCTACACCTTC.

The chain joins TRBV12-3 or TRBV12-4 to TRBJ2-1; D is possibly TRBD2 (6 bases). This CDR3 has 12 residues. V was shortened by 7 bases and J by 9 bases, with 13 bases between the two germline ends. CDR3 in amino acids: CASNPGVGEQFF. In DNA form, the CDR3 reads TGTGCCAGCAACCCGGGAGTGGGTGAGCAGTTCTTC.

The CDR3 loop is CASSYIGQGTDTQYF. CDR3 sequence (DNA): TGTGCCAGCAGTTACATAGGACAGGGAACAGATACGCAGTATTTT. This rearrangement joins TRBV6-5 to TRBJ2-3, with 8 bases fitting TRBD1. This CDR3 has 15 residues. CDR1 is MNHEY and CDR2 is SVGAGI in the germline V gene. V was clipped by 2 bases and J by 3 bases; unmatched bases: 4.

The rearrangement uses TRBV6-2 or TRBV6-3 and TRBJ2-3; D may be TRBD2 (6 bases). V was cut by 6 bases and J by 0 bases, with 16 bases left in between. Per germline, CDR1 MNHEY and CDR2 SVGEGT. The CDR3 runs to 16 residues. CDR3: CASSTLKAGSTDTQYF. The DNA for the CDR3 is TGTGCCAGCAGCACCTTAAAGGCGGGAAGCACAGATACGCAGTATTTT.

The CDR3 region is CASGLAARADDTEAFF. The CDR3, as DNA: TGTGCTAGTGGTTTGGCAGCCAGGGCGGATGACACTGAAGCTTTCTTT. The chain combines TRBV12-5 with TRBJ1-1, with TRBD1 as a possible D gene (5 bases). This CDR3 spans 16 amino acids. V was cut by 1 base and J by 3 bases, with 15 bases left in between. Germline lookup yields CDR1 LGHNT and CDR2 FRNRAP.

The rearrangement uses TRBV3-1 and TRBJ2-6, with D perhaps matching TRBD2 (7 bases). Germline CDR1 and CDR2: LGHDT and YNNKEL (reference sequence). The CDR3 sequence is 15 residues long. The ends were cut back, 2 bases at V and 17 bases at J, with 22 bases in the middle. The chain's CDR3 is CASSQSETGLAVVTF. CDR3 nucleotides: TGTGCCAGCAGCCAATCCGAGACAGGTCTAGCGGTGGTGACTTTC.

The chain recombines TRBV6-1 with TRBJ2-5; tentatively, D is TRBD2 (6 bases). V was pared by 6 bases and J by 2 bases, with 16 bases between. The germline V gene has CDR1 MNHNS and CDR2 SASEGT. The CDR3 contains 15 residues. CDR3 protein: CASSPPTSRQETQYF. Here the CDR3 DNA reads TGTGCCAGCAGCCCTCCGACTAGTCGGCAAGAGACCCAGTACTTC.

The chain links TRBV20-1 to TRBJ2-1; the D is unclear. Germline-derived CDR1 and CDR2 are DFQATT and SNEGSKA (reference sequence). The CDR3 spans 15 residues. V was trimmed by 3 bases and J by 8 bases, leaving 20 bases between them. The CDR3 region is CSARGLLGPTDEQFF. In DNA form, the CDR3 reads TGCAGTGCTAGGGGTCTTCTAGGCCCAACAGATGAGCAGTTCTTC.

V and J are TRBV6-5 and TRBJ2-1, with a weak D call TRBD1 (5 bases). The ends were cut back, 0 bases at V and 7 bases at J, with 10 bases in the middle. CDR1 is MNHEY and CDR2 is SVGAGI in the germline V gene. This CDR3 spans 14 amino acids. The CDR3 nucleotides are TGTGCCAGCAGTTACTCGTATTCAGGGAATGAGCAGTTCTTC. Encoded protein: CASSYSYSGNEQFF.

This chain uses TRBV6-5 with TRBJ2-5, with D perhaps assigned TRBD1 or TRBD2 (5 bases each). Germline V CDR1 and CDR2: MNHEY, SVGAGI. Trimming left V 2 bases short and J 0 bases short, with 13 bases between. The CDR3 extends over 16 amino acids. CDR3 sequence reads: CASSYIEGLNQETQYF. The CDR3 DNA is TGTGCCAGCAGTTACATCGAGGGGCTTAACCAAGAGACCCAGTACTTC.

The chain is built from TRBV15 and TRBJ2-7, with a tentative D call TRBD2 (6 bases). V was shortened by 4 bases and J by 5 bases, with 15 bases between the two germline ends. This CDR3 comprises 14 residues. Germline V gene lookup returns CDR1 LNHNV and CDR2 YYDKDF (reference sequence). The chain's CDR3 is CATSTMGGVDEQYF. The CDR3 DNA reads as TGTGCCACCAGCACAATGGGGGGAGTGGACGAGCAGTACTTC.

The chain joins TRBV4-3 to TRBJ1-5; weak D call: TRBD1 (5 bases). V lost 0 bases to trimming and J lost 6 bases, with 6 bases between them. The CDR3 spans 13 residues. Germline CDR1 LGHNA, CDR2 YSLEER. CDR3 residues: CASSQERGQPQHF. The CDR3 DNA follows: TGCGCCAGCAGCCAAGAGAGGGGTCAGCCCCAGCATTTT.

The V and J genes are TRBV20-1 and TRBJ1-1; D remains unclear. The CDR3 is 15 residues long. Germline CDR1 is DFQATT and CDR2 is SNEGSKA (reference sequence). V gave up 0 bases and J gave up 0 bases, with 11 bases separating them. CDR3 residues: CSARDLTAMNTEAFF. DNA of the CDR3: TGCAGTGCTAGAGATTTGACGGCCATGAACACTGAAGCTTTCTTT.

The V and J genes are TRBV18 and TRBJ2-2; D might be TRBD2 (5 bases). Looked up from germline, CDR1 is KGHSH and CDR2 is LQKENI. V was cut by 2 bases and J by 1 base, with 11 bases left in between. CDR3 length equals 16 residues. The CDR3 is CASSPTGLLNTGELFF. The CDR3 DNA reads TGTGCCAGCTCACCAACGGGGTTATTGAACACCGGGGAGCTGTTTTTT.

The CDR3 is CASSYGGTMAPYEQYF. CDR3 in DNA: TGTGCCAGCAGTTACGGTGGCACGATGGCCCCCTACGAGCAGTACTTC. The genes are TRBV6-2 or TRBV6-3 and TRBJ2-7; D is unclear. The CDR3 has 16 residues. Trimming shortened V by 2 bases and J by 2 bases, and 16 bases separated the two germline ends. CDR1 is MNHEY, CDR2 SVGEGT, per germline.

The V and J genes are TRBV20-1 and TRBJ2-7, with D maybe TRBD1 (7 bases). The CDR3 contains 14 residues. V was shortened by 1 base and J by 2 bases, with 12 bases between the two germline ends. CDR1 and CDR2 from the germline V gene are DFQATT and SNEGSKA (reference sequence). For the CDR3, the DNA is TGCAGTGCTAGAGTCGGGGGACAGACCTACGAGCAGTACTTC. Its protein product is CSARVGGQTYEQYF.

The chain links TRBV9 to TRBJ2-1; D ambiguous. The CDR3 loop spans 15 amino acids. V was shortened by 1 base and J by 2 bases, with 10 bases between the two germline ends. The germline CDR1 and CDR2 sequences are SGDLS and YYNGEE. CDR3 loop: CASSVYGSTYNEQFF. As DNA, the CDR3 is TGTGCCAGCAGCGTATACGGGTCTACCTACAATGAGCAGTTCTTC.